Included here is one T cell receptor beta chain sequence, with context. Participant age was roughly 18 to 89 years, and participants resided in around 24 US areas. Recovered participants had two consecutive negative NP/OP PCR tests, healthcare professional clearance, or symptom resolution. With 6 bases removed from V and 4 bases from J, the gap between germline ends came to 17 bases. CDR3 length equals 15 residues. Germline values: CDR1 MNHEY, CDR2 SVGAGI. Measured with immunoSEQ multiplex PCR; TCRdb has only the in-frame clones, and not every one. The sample includes 400,000 or so clones, about 90% of them seen just once. This entry is derived from a study of blood T cell repertoires in COVID-19. On the study more broadly: Collection of acute and convalescent COVID-19 samples took place in the United States, Italy and Spain.

The V call is TRBV6-5, the J call TRBJ2-3; weak D call: TRBD1 (6 bases). Sequencing was performed on PBMCs or T cells enriched from blood (not recorded which). The origin of this receptor is a man between 18 and 35 years old who had recovered from COVID-19. This chain's CDR3 is CASSRGGRWADTQYF. CDR3 in DNA: TGTGCCAGCAGCCGAGGGGGTCGGTGGGCAGATACGCAGTATTTT.